A selection of T cell receptor beta chains follows, all from one sample in a study of blood T cells in healthy people across ages. TCRdb itself ran the 5' RACE reads through MiXCR, one entry per CDR3 protein. Counted here are hundreds of thousands of distinct CDR3 sequences, more than 45% occurring once; the ten biggest clones make up 22%. The sample comprised blood. The receptor set was obtained from a man younger than 40 in good health. The CDR3 runs from the conserved cysteine through the conserved F or W. D genes are given only for firm matches. Clone sizes are given selectively: once, few, many, or a class where the clone is expanded.

TGTGCCAGCAGTCGCTTCGATGAGCAGTTCTTC	CASSRFDEQFF	few	NA	TRBV27	TRBJ2-1
TGCAGTGCTCTGTCGGGTGAGACTAGCAACAATGAGCAGTACTTC	CSALSGETSNNEQYF	NA	TRBD2	TRBV20-1	TRBJ2-7
TGTGCCATCGGGTTAGCGGGTCAAGAGACCCAGTACTTC	CAIGLAGQETQYF	NA	TRBD2	TRBV10-3	TRBJ2-5
TGTGCCACCAGTGATTTCGAAAGGGGGCAAGAGGCCCAGTACTTC	CATSDFERGQEAQYF	once	TRBD1	TRBV24-1	TRBJ2-5
TGTGCCAGCAGTACACAGGGGAACACTGAAGCTTTCTTT	CASSTQGNTEAFF	few	NA	TRBV12-3/TRBV12-4	TRBJ1-1
TGTGCCAGCAGCCAAGACCTCGGACAGAATAATTCACCCCTCCACTTT	CASSQDLGQNNSPLHF	NA	NA	TRBV4-2	TRBJ1-6
TGTGCCAGCACCTATCTTCCGGCTAGCGTGGGGGGAGATACGCAGTATTTT	CASTYLPASVGGDTQYF	few	NA	TRBV7-6	TRBJ2-3
TGTGCCAGCAGCTTAAGGTTGACAGGAATGAGCTCCTGCAATGAGCAGTACTTC	CASSLRLTGMSSCNEQYF	NA	NA	TRBV7-2	TRBJ2-5
TGTGCCAGCAGCTCGCGAACCACTGAAGCTTTCTTT	CASSSRTTEAFF	NA	NA	TRBV6-2/TRBV6-3	TRBJ1-1
TGTGCCAGCAGTTACCAGCGGGTGACCTACAATGAGCAGTTCTTC	CASSYQRVTYNEQFF	NA	NA	TRBV6-2/TRBV6-3	TRBJ2-1
TGCAGTGTAGACAGGGGCTACTCTGGGGCCAACGTCCTGACTTTC	CSVDRGYSGANVLTF	NA	TRBD1	TRBV20-1	TRBJ2-6
TGCAGTGCTACCACCCGACCCAGGAGCTCCTACGAGCAGTACTTC	CSATTRPRSSYEQYF	few	NA	TRBV20-1	TRBJ2-7
TGCAGTGCTCCATCGGGACTAGCGGGTTACAATGAGCAGTTCTTC	CSAPSGLAGYNEQFF	NA	TRBD2	TRBV20-1	TRBJ2-1
TGTGCCAGCAGCGTGACAGGGATCTATGGCTACACCTTC	CASSVTGIYGYTF	few	TRBD1	TRBV2	TRBJ1-2
TGCGCCAGCAGCCAGTCCCTAGCGGGCCAAGAGACCCAGTACTTC	CASSQSLAGQETQYF	NA	TRBD2	TRBV4-3	TRBJ2-5
TGTGCCATCAGGGGAGACGGAGAGCAGTACTTC	CAIRGDGEQYF	NA	NA	TRBV10-3	TRBJ2-7
TGTGCCAGCAGTGGACAGGGCTATGGCTACACCTTC	CASSGQGYGYTF	NA	TRBD1	TRBV25-1	TRBJ1-2
TGCAGTGCTAGCCCGCCACCAGGGACCGGTCGTCGAGGGGCATTGGGAAATACGCAGTATTTT	CSASPPPGTGRRGALGNTQYF	few	NA	TRBV20-1	TRBJ2-3
TGTGCCAGCAGCTTACTCGACCTCGGGGGAATGAACACTGAAGCTTTCTTT	CASSLLDLGGMNTEAFF	once	NA	TRBV7-9	TRBJ1-1
TGTGCCAGCAATGTCGGGACGGGCGGGGTCATCAATGAGCAGTTCTTC	CASNVGTGGVINEQFF	NA	NA	TRBV6-5	TRBJ2-1
TGTGCCAGCAGTTTCGTTGGGGAGACCCAGTACTTC	CASSFVGETQYF	few	NA	TRBV6-2/TRBV6-3	TRBJ2-5
TGTGCCAGCAGCCAAGAGGGCGGAGACACCCTCCACTTT	CASSQEGGDTLHF	few	NA	TRBV3-1	TRBJ1-6
TGTGCCAGCAGTGAACGAAGGGGGAATGAGCAGTTCTTC	CASSERRGNEQFF	once	NA	TRBV2	TRBJ2-1
TGTGCCAGCAGTGATGGCGGGAGGGTCCCGTACTTC	CASSDGGRVPYF	NA	TRBD2	TRBV25-1	TRBJ2-4
TGTGCCAGCAGCGGCGGCGCCACTGATCCCAGGCGGAGCTCCTACAATGAGCAGTTCTTC	CASSGGATDPRRSSYNEQFF	NA	NA	TRBV6-1	TRBJ2-1
TGCAGTGCTAGTAGACCTAGCGGGGGGCAAGCAGATACGCAGTATTTT	CSASRPSGGQADTQYF	once	TRBD2	TRBV20-1	TRBJ2-3
TGTGCCATTACTCCCGGGACTAGCGGGATCAACGAGCAGTACTTC	CAITPGTSGINEQYF	few	TRBD2	TRBV10-3	TRBJ2-7
TGCGCCAGCAGCACCGGACGCAGCTCCTACGAGCAGTACTTC	CASSTGRSSYEQYF	NA	NA	TRBV5-1	TRBJ2-7
TGTGCCAGCAGTTACACCCTCGGGGGGTACGAGCAGTACTTC	CASSYTLGGYEQYF	few	TRBD2	TRBV6-5	TRBJ2-7
TGTGCCAGCAGCAGAGGGGTCGGGGGTAGCTCCTACAATGAGCAGTTCTTC	CASSRGVGGSSYNEQFF	few	NA	TRBV12-3/TRBV12-4	TRBJ2-1
TGCAGTGCCGCCGCACCCCTAGCGGGCACAGATACGCAGTATTTT	CSAAAPLAGTDTQYF	NA	TRBD2	TRBV20-1	TRBJ2-3
TGCAGTGCCCAACCAGGACTAGCGGGACGCCAAGAGACCCAGTACTTC	CSAQPGLAGRQETQYF	few	TRBD2	TRBV20-1	TRBJ2-5
TGTGCCAGCAGCCAAATCGGCTTCAACTATGGCTACACCTTC	CASSQIGFNYGYTF	NA	NA	TRBV14	TRBJ1-2
TGTGCCAGCAGCCCGGAAAGGATGAATACGCAGTATTTT	CASSPERMNTQYF	NA	NA	TRBV11-3	TRBJ2-3
TGTGCCAGCAGTGATCTGCGGGTTTACTCCTACGAGCAGTACTTC	CASSDLRVYSYEQYF	few	NA	TRBV6-6	TRBJ2-7
TGTGCCAGCAGCTTAGGGACTAGCGGGAGGAACAATGAGCAGTACTTC	CASSLGTSGRNNEQYF	NA	TRBD2	TRBV7-2	TRBJ2-7
TGTGCCAGCAGCTCCCCACGAACTCTAGCGGGGGGTCATACGCAGTATTTT	CASSSPRTLAGGHTQYF	NA	TRBD2	TRBV11-2	TRBJ2-3
TGCAGCGCCGGGGTAGAGACCCAGTACTTC	CSAGVETQYF	NA	NA	TRBV29-1	TRBJ2-5
TGTGCCAGTAGTGACGGACAGGCCTTCGGCAATCAGCCCCAGCATTTT	CASSDGQAFGNQPQHF	NA	TRBD1	TRBV19	TRBJ1-5
TGTGCCAGCAGCAATTCGGGTACTAGCGGGGATAGTTTCTACAATGAGCAGTTCTTC	CASSNSGTSGDSFYNEQFF	NA	NA	TRBV21-1	TRBJ2-1
TGTGCCAGCAGCTCTATAGCGGGAGGGGACATTCAGTACTTC	CASSSIAGGDIQYF	few	TRBD2	TRBV7-2	TRBJ2-4
TGTGCCAGCAGCTACGAGCAGTACTTC	CASSYEQYF	many	NA	TRBV7-3	TRBJ2-7
TGTGCCAGCGGCCCCCGTGTGGGGACCTACCAAGAGACCCAGTACTTC	CASGPRVGTYQETQYF	NA	NA	TRBV7-2	TRBJ2-5
TGCAGTGCTAGACCTGGGACAGGGTGGAACACTGAAGCTTTCTTT	CSARPGTGWNTEAFF	NA	TRBD1	TRBV20-1	TRBJ1-1
TGTGCCAGCAGCTGGGACACTGAAGCTTTCTTT	CASSWDTEAFF	NA	NA	TRBV5-6	TRBJ1-1
TGTGCCAGCAGCCAAGATCAAGCGGCAAGAAAGCAGTACTTC	CASSQDQAARKQYF	NA	NA	TRBV3-1	TRBJ2-7
TGCAGCATCCTTTGGGGGGAGACCCAGTACTTC	CSILWGETQYF	NA	NA	TRBV29-1	TRBJ2-5
TGTGCCAGCAGTTTAGGTGGTCGGGGTTTCACCTTC	CASSLGGRGFTF	few	NA	TRBV27	TRBJ1-2
TGCAGTGCTAGGGGACTAGCGGTGGGAGAGACCCAGTACTTC	CSARGLAVGETQYF	few	TRBD2	TRBV20-1	TRBJ2-5
TGTGCCAGCAGCATGGACAGGGGGGCTGAAGCTTTCTTT	CASSMDRGAEAFF	NA	TRBD1	TRBV11-1	TRBJ1-1
TGCGCCAGCAGCTTGGACGGACAGGGGGTTGGCTACACCTTC	CASSLDGQGVGYTF	few	TRBD1	TRBV5-1	TRBJ1-2
TGTGCCATCAGTGACATTGGGGGGGCAGACTCCGAGCAGTACTTC	CAISDIGGADSEQYF	NA	NA	TRBV10-3	TRBJ2-7
TGTGCCAGCAGCTTTGGGGGAGGGACCTACAATGAGCAGTTCTTC	CASSFGGGTYNEQFF	few	TRBD2	TRBV11-3	TRBJ2-1
TGTGCCAGCGCAGAGCCGGGGCCCTATGGCTACACCTTC	CASAEPGPYGYTF	few	NA	TRBV7-2	TRBJ1-2
TGTGCCAGCAACTCAGGGAGTGAAAAACTGTTTTTT	CASNSGSEKLFF	once	NA	TRBV28	TRBJ1-4
TGCAGTGCCTCGGACATTGGAGGGGGCACAGATACGCAGTATTTT	CSASDIGGGTDTQYF	once	NA	TRBV20-1	TRBJ2-3
TGTGCCAGCAGCTTTATGGGAGGGAGCCAAGAGACCCAGTACTTC	CASSFMGGSQETQYF	once	TRBD2	TRBV7-8	TRBJ2-5
TGCGCCAGCAGCCAAGACACCGCCTCTAACTATGGCTACACCTTC	CASSQDTASNYGYTF	many	NA	TRBV4-3	TRBJ1-2
TGTGCCAGCAGAAAAGGGGACGGGCAGGAGACCCAGTACTTC	CASRKGDGQETQYF	NA	NA	TRBV7-9	TRBJ2-5